Listed here are 20 T cell receptor beta chains from one sample, sequenced in a study of blood T cell repertoires in COVID-19. Profiled with immunoSEQ multiplex PCR; TCRdb holds only in-frame clones, not every one. The table lists around 440,000 clones, approximately 90% of them singletons, with 10% to 15% in the top ten. Sample: peripheral blood. The receptors come from a woman aged 50 to 65 with COVID-19, enrolled during active disease.

As regards this clone: In the same sample, other DNA sequences code for this CDR3. The V call is TRBV5-1, the J call TRBJ1-2, with D possibly being TRBD1 (6 bases). The V end lost 2 bases, the J end lost 0 bases, and 11 bases lay between the germline ends. The CDR3 sequence is 15 residues long. The germline CDR1 and CDR2 sequences are SGHRS and YFSETQ. The CDR3 region is CASSLSGQTNYGYTF. CDR3 in DNA: TGCGCCAGCAGCTTATCAGGACAGACTAACTATGGCTACACCTTC.

The rearrangement joins TRBV19 to TRBJ1-5; D perhaps matches TRBD1 (6 bases). The V gene lost 9 bases and the J gene lost 4 bases, with 16 bases spanning the gap. CDR1 and CDR2 from the germline V gene are LNHDA and SQIVND (reference sequence). The CDR3 runs to 14 residues. This chain's CDR3 is CASRQAAGNQPQHF. The CDR3 DNA reads as TGTGCCAGCCGACAGGCCGCTGGAAATCAGCCCCAGCATTTT.

The genes are TRBV10-1 and TRBJ1-1; D gene unclear. The CDR3 is made up of 14 amino acids. In germline, CDR1 is WNHNN, CDR2 SYGVQD (reference sequence). V gave up 2 bases and J gave up 4 bases, with 11 bases separating them. The DNA of the CDR3 is TGCGCCAGCAGTGAGATTAAGGGAGGCACTGAAGCTTTCTTT. It codes for CASSEIKGGTEAFF.

J is TRBJ1-1 and V is TRBV7-8; D is perhaps TRBD1 (6 bases). CDR3 length: 19 residues. From germline, CDR1 is SGHVS and CDR2 FQNEAQ. Trimming removed 1 base at V and 7 bases at J, with 28 bases between. Here the CDR3 reads CASSLVSPLGRGGGFEAFF. In DNA, the CDR3 is TGTGCCAGCAGCTTAGTAAGCCCCCTTGGGCGAGGGGGGGGCTTTGAAGCTTTCTTT.

Details on this clone: The same CDR3 arises from other DNA sequences in this sample as well. The rearrangement uses TRBV6-5 and TRBJ1-2, with 10 bases that match TRBD1. Germline assignment: CDR1 MNHEY and CDR2 SVGAGI. This CDR3 comprises 13 residues. V lost 9 bases to trimming and J lost 4 bases; unmatched junction nucleotides: 5. DNA for the CDR3: TGTGCCAGTAGGGACAGGGGAGGCTATGGCTACACCTTC. It is translated as CASRDRGGYGYTF.

V and J are TRBV2 and TRBJ1-1, with D maybe TRBD1 (5 bases). The CDR3 spans 11 residues. The germline CDR1 and CDR2 sequences are SNHLY and FYNNEI. Trimming left V 10 bases short and J 10 bases short, with 16 bases between. In DNA, the CDR3 is TGTGCCATCTTGATGGGGGGAGTAGCTTTCTTT. Its protein is CAILMGGVAFF.

The chain links TRBV11-2 to TRBJ2-3, with 8 bases fitting TRBD1. The CDR3 covers 14 residues. Germline trimming cut 5 bases from V and 6 bases from J; bases unmatched to any gene: 7. Germline values: CDR1 SGHAT, CDR2 FQNNGV. The CDR3 region has the DNA TGTGCCAGCAGCCCTCAGGGGGCGGCGGATACGCAGTATTTT. It encodes CASSPQGAADTQYF.

The chain carries TRBV5-4 and TRBJ2-1; D might be TRBD2 (5 bases). Per germline, CDR1 SGHNT and CDR2 YYREEE (reference sequence). V lost 0 bases and J lost 8, with 9 bases in between. This CDR3 is built from 13 residues. The CDR3 is CASSLVSGDEQFF. The CDR3 DNA is TGTGCCAGCAGCTTGGTCTCCGGGGATGAGCAGTTCTTC.

The chain couples TRBV6-2 or TRBV6-3 to TRBJ1-2, with 9 bases identical to TRBD1. CDR1 and CDR2 from the germline V gene are MNHEY and SVGEGT. With 4 bases clipped from V and 10 bases from J, the junction kept 10 bases outside the gene matches. The CDR3 contains 14 residues. CDR3: CASSLLGQGGSYTF. CDR3 in DNA: TGTGCCAGCAGTTTATTGGGACAGGGAGGTTCCTACACCTTC.

The gene calls are TRBV2 and TRBJ2-7; D might be TRBD1 (6 bases). Trimming shortened V by 2 bases and J by 6 bases, and 14 bases separated the two germline ends. Germline CDR1 is SNHLY and CDR2 is FYNNEI. This CDR3 has 14 residues. The CDR3: CASSELQQGIEQYF. In nucleotides, the CDR3 is TGTGCCAGCAGTGAATTGCAACAGGGAATCGAGCAGTACTTC.

V and J are TRBV3-1 (or the pseudogene TRBV3-2) and TRBJ1-1, with a tentative D call TRBD1 (6 bases). CDR1 is LGHDT and CDR2 is YNNKEL in the germline V gene (reference sequence). The CDR3 has 14 residues. Trimming left V 0 bases short and J 11 bases short, with 16 bases between. The CDR3 region has the DNA TGTGCCAGCAGCCAAGAAGCGATAACAGGGTCGGCTTTCTTT. This translates into CASSQEAITGSAFF.

V gene TRBV5-6 combines with J gene TRBJ2-5, with a tentative D call TRBD2 (6 bases). Trimming left V 4 bases short and J 5 bases short, with 15 bases between. Germline V gives CDR1 SGHDT, CDR2 YYEEEE. The CDR3 runs to 14 residues. The CDR3 region has the DNA TGTGCCAGCAGCCTTGGGGCAGGGAGGGAGACCCAGTACTTC. Translation gives CASSLGAGRETQYF.

V usage is TRBV5-1 and J usage is TRBJ1-2; TRBD1 matches 11 bases. V lost 2 bases to trimming and J lost 8 bases; unmatched junction nucleotides: 8. The CDR3 totals 15 residues. Germline V gene sequence: CDR1 SGHRS, CDR2 YFSETQ. This CDR3 is CASSLSLGQGGGYTF. The DNA for the CDR3 is TGCGCCAGCAGCTTATCATTGGGACAGGGGGGAGGCTACACCTTC.

The V and J genes are TRBV3-1 (or the pseudogene TRBV3-2) and TRBJ1-1; D uncertain. The CDR3 spans 12 residues. With 4 bases removed from V and 3 bases from J, the gap between germline ends came to 6 bases. Per the germline V gene, CDR1 is LGHDT and CDR2 is YNNKEL (reference sequence). CDR3 amino acids: CASSRGDTEAFF. The CDR3, as DNA: TGTGCCAGCAGCCGAGGAGACACTGAAGCTTTCTTT.

The rearrangement links TRBV2 to TRBJ1-3; 9 positions match TRBD1. Trimming at V came to 1 base and at J to 5 bases, leaving 6 bases not matched to a gene. CDR3 length: 16 amino acids. Germline V gives CDR1 SNHLY, CDR2 FYNNEI. The CDR3 bases are TGTGCCAGCAGTGAAGTACGAGACAGGGGGAGAAACACCATATATTTT. This codes for CASSEVRDRGRNTIYF.

This rearrangement joins TRBV5-1 to TRBJ2-7; 8 nucleotides match TRBD1. The CDR3 runs to 15 residues. The trim removed 7 bases at V and 0 bases at J, leaving 9 bases unmatched. The germline CDR1 and CDR2 sequences are SGHRS and YFSETQ. CDR3 in amino acids: CASSGGQESSYEQYF. The CDR3 nucleotides read TGCGCCAGCTCCGGGGGACAGGAAAGCTCCTACGAGCAGTACTTC.

The chain joins TRBV25-1 to TRBJ1-1, with no clear D. The CDR3 has 12 residues. With 6 bases removed from V and 6 bases from J, the gap between germline ends came to 11 bases. Per germline, CDR1 MGHDK and CDR2 SYGVNS. CDR3 sequence reads: CASSSGSAEAFF. The CDR3 nucleotides are TGTGCCAGCAGCTCCGGGAGTGCTGAAGCTTTCTTT. Full variable domain (rest looked up from reference TRBV25-1 and TRBJ1-1): EADIYQTPRYLVIGTGKKITLECSQTMGHDKMYWYQQDPGMELHLIHYSYGVNSTEKGDLSSESTVSRIRTEHFPLTLESARPSHTSQYLCASSSGSAEAFFGQGTRLTVV.

V gene TRBV19 combines with J gene TRBJ2-6; TRBD1 might be the D (6 bases). Trimming cost V 8 bases and J 3 bases, with 11 bases left between them. The length of the CDR3 is 14 residues. Looked up from germline, CDR1 is LNHDA and CDR2 is SQIVND (reference sequence). CDR3 coding DNA: TGTGCCAGTGGGGACATCGGTGGGGCCAACGTCCTGACTTTC. It encodes CASGDIGGANVLTF.

J is TRBJ2-1 and V is TRBV5-4; 9 nucleotides line up with TRBD1. The CDR3 runs to 15 residues. Germline V gives CDR1 SGHNT, CDR2 YYREEE (reference sequence). Trimming took 5 bases from V and 4 from J; bases not matched to a gene: 7. The CDR3 here is CASSTWDRVYNEQFF. As DNA, the CDR3 is TGTGCCAGCAGTACCTGGGACAGGGTTTACAATGAGCAGTTCTTC. Complete variable domain (other parts from reference TRBV5-4 and TRBJ2-1): ETGVTQSPTHLIKTRGQQVTLRCSSQSGHNTVSWYQQALGQGPQFIFQYYREEENGRGNFPPRFSGLQFPNYSSELNVNALELDDSALYLCASSTWDRVYNEQFFGPGTRLTVL.

The V and J genes are TRBV11-1 and TRBJ2-5; D remains unclear. The CDR3 loop spans 14 amino acids. Germline CDR1 is SGHAT and CDR2 is FQDESV (reference sequence). The V gene lost 2 bases and the J gene lost 1 base, with 8 bases spanning the gap. CDR3 amino acids: CASSLRSPQETQYF. The CDR3, as DNA: TGTGCCAGCAGCTTAAGGAGCCCCCAAGAGACCCAGTACTTC. Full variable domain (remainder filled in from reference TRBV11-1 and TRBJ2-5): EAEVAQSPRYKITEKSQAVAFWCDPISGHATLYWYRQILGQGPELLVQFQDESVVDDSQLPKDRFSAERLKGVDSTLKIQPAELGDSAMYLCASSLRSPQETQYFGPGTRLLVL.